Listed below are T cell receptor beta chains from one sample, sequenced in a study of CDR3 diversity in severe acne. TCRdb re-derived calls from the PCR reads in MiXCR, one entry per CDR3 protein. The sample includes around 94,000 distinct CDR3 sequences, roughly half seen only once; the top ten take approximately 13%. The sequenced sample consisted of blood. The receptors were gathered from a male donor with acne. Both conserved end residues are part of each CDR3. The order of the fields is J gene, CDR3 length, D gene, clone size, V gene, CDR3 protein, CDR3 DNA. A D gene is named only where the DNA matches it firmly. Where a row states a size, it is once, few, many or the class of an expanded clone; other rows omit it.

J gene: TRBJ1-2; CDR3 length: 15; D gene: -; clone size: -; V gene: TRBV7-9; CDR3 protein: CASSLVTPANYGYTF; CDR3 DNA: TGTGCCAGCAGCTTAGTGACACCTGCTAACTATGGCTACACCTTC
J gene: TRBJ2-3; CDR3 length: 16; D gene: TRBD1; clone size: many; V gene: TRBV5-8; CDR3 protein: CASSLGQGARTDTQYF; CDR3 DNA: TGTGCCAGCAGCTTGGGACAGGGGGCGAGGACAGATACGCAGTATTTT
J gene: TRBJ2-5; CDR3 length: 14; D gene: -; clone size: -; V gene: TRBV10-3; CDR3 protein: CAVVLNSPQETQYF; CDR3 DNA: TGTGCCGTTGTCCTAAACAGCCCCCAAGAGACCCAGTACTTC
J gene: TRBJ1-4; CDR3 length: 17; D gene: -; clone size: -; V gene: TRBV5-6; CDR3 protein: CASSRVTWTVANEKLFF; CDR3 DNA: TGTGCCAGCAGCCGAGTTACCTGGACGGTTGCTAACGAAAAGCTGTTTTTT
J gene: TRBJ2-7; CDR3 length: 13; D gene: -; clone size: few; V gene: TRBV20-1; CDR3 protein: CSASPGISHEQYF; CDR3 DNA: TGCAGTGCTAGCCCAGGGATTAGTCACGAGCAGTACTTC
J gene: TRBJ2-5; CDR3 length: 12; D gene: -; clone size: -; V gene: TRBV7-2; CDR3 protein: CASSYSQETQYF; CDR3 DNA: TGTGCCAGCAGTTACTCACAGGAGACCCAGTACTTC
J gene: TRBJ1-3; CDR3 length: 15; D gene: -; clone size: once; V gene: TRBV20-1; CDR3 protein: CSARGRPPAGNTIYF; CDR3 DNA: TGCAGTGCTAGAGGGCGTCCCCCCGCTGGAAACACCATATATTTT
J gene: TRBJ2-3; CDR3 length: 13; D gene: -; clone size: few; V gene: TRBV24-1; CDR3 protein: CATSDPRGDTQYF; CDR3 DNA: TGTGCCACCAGTGACCCGCGTGGGGATACGCAGTATTTT
J gene: TRBJ2-7; CDR3 length: 17; D gene: -; clone size: few; V gene: TRBV11-2; CDR3 protein: CASSPKQGQRTSYEQYF; CDR3 DNA: TGTGCCAGCAGCCCTAAACAGGGACAACGGACCTCCTACGAGCAGTACTTC
J gene: TRBJ2-1; CDR3 length: 17; D gene: TRBD2; clone size: medium-sized; V gene: TRBV5-1; CDR3 protein: CASKLSGLAGGYNEQFF; CDR3 DNA: TGCGCCAGCAAATTGTCGGGACTAGCGGGAGGGTACAATGAGCAGTTCTTC